These T cell receptor beta chains were read from a single sample in a study of blood T cells in healthy people across ages. TCRdb re-called the 5' RACE reads through MiXCR, storing one row per CDR3 protein. The sample lists fewer than 2,000,000 distinct CDR3 sequences, about 35% seen once, with about 11% in the top ten. Sequencing was done on a sample of blood. The origin of the receptors is a woman aged 25 to 39 in good health. CDR3s include the opening cysteine and the closing phenylalanine or tryptophan. D genes are given only for firm matches. Where a row states a size, it is once, few, many or the class of an expanded clone; other rows omit it.

TRBV27	TRBJ1-5	.	.	CASSLSIFQPQHF	TGTGCCAGCAGTTTAAGCATCTTTCAGCCCCAGCATTTT
TRBV6-5	TRBJ2-5	.	.	CASSYSTGQETRYF	TGTGCCAGCAGTTATTCGACAGGTCAAGAGACCCGGTACTTC
TRBV15	TRBJ2-3	.	few	CATSGRLADTQYF	TGTGCCACCAGCGGGAGGTTAGCGGATACGCAGTATTTT
TRBV4-1	TRBJ2-1	.	few	CASSQISVYNEQFF	TGCGCCAGCAGCCAAATTAGCGTCTACAATGAGCAGTTCTTC
TRBV4-1	TRBJ2-3	TRBD2	many	CASSQDTSGSTDTQYF	TGCGCCAGCAGCCAAGATACTAGCGGGAGCACAGATACGCAGTATTTT
TRBV6-5	TRBJ1-1	.	.	CASSTRGREAFF	TGTGCCAGCAGTACCCGGGGGCGTGAAGCTTTCTTT
TRBV27	TRBJ2-4	.	.	CASSPEGSKNIQYF	TGTGCCAGCAGCCCCGAGGGGAGCAAAAACATTCAGTACTTC
TRBV9	TRBJ2-5	TRBD2	.	CASSAYSGGETQYF	TGTGCCAGCAGCGCGTACAGCGGGGGAGAGACCCAGTACTTC
TRBV9	TRBJ2-5	TRBD1	many	CASSVRGLETQYF	TGTGCCAGCAGCGTCAGGGGGTTAGAGACCCAGTACTTC
TRBV3-1	TRBJ1-2	.	.	CASSQDGSWTYGYTF	TGTGCCAGCAGCCAAGATGGTAGCTGGACTTATGGCTACACCTTC
TRBV9	TRBJ2-5	.	.	CVSSVGGSGSRKTQYF	TGTGTCAGCAGCGTAGGGGGCAGCGGGAGTAGGAAGACCCAGTACTTC
TRBV28	TRBJ2-1	.	.	CASSQRGASGEGYNEQFF	TGTGCCAGCAGCCAAAGGGGGGCTAGCGGAGAGGGATACAATGAGCAGTTCTTC
TRBV6-1	TRBJ1-2	.	.	CASSKLGQEGYTF	TGTGCCAGCAGTAAACTCGGGCAGGAAGGCTACACCTTC
TRBV13	TRBJ2-7	.	few	CASSEGGSRYEQYF	TGTGCCAGCAGCGAAGGGGGGAGCCGATACGAGCAGTACTTC
TRBV5-1	TRBJ2-5	TRBD2	many	CASSATGTSGGETQYF	TGCGCCAGCAGCGCGACCGGGACTAGCGGGGGAGAGACCCAGTACTTC
TRBV12-3/TRBV12-4	TRBJ2-1	.	few	CASRGGTPALGEQFF	TGTGCCAGCAGGGGTGGGACTCCCGCTTTGGGTGAGCAGTTCTTC
TRBV7-2	TRBJ2-7	TRBD2	few	CASSFTLAGVSYEQYF	TGTGCCAGCAGCTTTACCCTAGCGGGGGTCTCCTACGAGCAGTACTTC
TRBV20-1	TRBJ2-6	TRBD2	once	CSARMTSGREYSGANVLTF	TGCAGTGCTAGAATGACTAGCGGGAGGGAATACTCTGGGGCCAACGTCCTGACTTTC
TRBV7-9	TRBJ2-7	TRBD2	.	CASSSTSLSYEQYF	TGTGCCAGCAGCTCGACTAGCTTAAGCTACGAGCAGTACTTC
TRBV9	TRBJ2-3	TRBD2	few	CASSPLTSGVTDTQYF	TGTGCCAGCAGCCCGCTGACTAGCGGGGTCACAGATACGCAGTATTTT
TRBV2	TRBJ2-3	.	few	CASSQGGMSADTQYF	TGTGCCAGCAGTCAAGGGGGAATGAGCGCAGATACGCAGTATTTT
TRBV29-1	TRBJ2-1	.	.	CSVADYRGANNEQFF	TGCAGCGTGGCAGATTATCGGGGGGCTAACAATGAGCAGTTCTTC
TRBV5-1	TRBJ2-3	.	few	CASCGGANTDTQYF	TGCGCCAGCTGTGGGGGAGCGAACACAGATACGCAGTATTTT
TRBV7-3	TRBJ2-1	TRBD1	few	CASSLTVTGGNEQFF	TGTGCCAGCAGCTTAACGGTGACAGGGGGCAATGAGCAGTTCTTC
TRBV28	TRBJ1-2	.	.	CASSTPGDGYTF	TGTGCCAGCAGTACACCAGGAGATGGCTACACCTTC
TRBV5-1	TRBJ2-3	.	.	CASSLTIDGVGTDTQYF	TGCGCCAGCAGCTTAACGATTGATGGGGTCGGCACAGATACGCAGTATTTT
TRBV3-1	TRBJ2-5	TRBD1	few	CASSQVQGARGTQYF	TGTGCCAGCAGCCAAGTTCAGGGGGCCCGAGGGACCCAGTACTTC
TRBV19	TRBJ2-1	.	.	CASSILRDPPGEQFF	TGTGCCAGTAGTATTCTCCGAGACCCACCCGGTGAGCAGTTCTTC
TRBV29-1	TRBJ2-5	TRBD2	many	CSVGGTSTRQETQYF	TGCAGCGTCGGGGGGACCTCAACCAGGCAAGAGACCCAGTACTTC
TRBV9	TRBJ2-7	TRBD1	.	CASSLTGGKQYF	TGTGCCAGCAGCCTAACAGGGGGAAAGCAGTACTTC
TRBV12-3/TRBV12-4	TRBJ1-5	.	.	CASSFEAGMFQPQHF	TGTGCCAGCAGTTTTGAGGCAGGGATGTTTCAGCCCCAGCATTTT
TRBV5-1	TRBJ2-3	TRBD1	.	CASSLGDRGLEDTQYF	TGCGCCAGCAGCTTAGGTGACAGGGGTCTCGAAGATACGCAGTATTTT
TRBV4-1	TRBJ2-4	.	few	CASSQDRDPKSNIQYF	TGCGCCAGCAGCCAAGATCGTGACCCAAAGTCCAACATTCAGTACTTC
TRBV3-1	TRBJ2-7	.	.	CASSQVGLGQGIAYEQYF	TGTGCCAGCAGCCAAGTCGGCCTCGGGCAGGGTATCGCCTACGAGCAGTACTTC
TRBV10-2	TRBJ1-5	TRBD1	few	CASSDTRGIQPQHF	TGCGCCAGCAGTGATACCAGGGGGATTCAGCCCCAGCATTTT
TRBV20-1	TRBJ2-2	.	few	CSARDQTGPGELFF	TGCAGTGCTAGAGATCAAACCGGTCCCGGGGAGCTGTTTTTT
TRBV28	TRBJ2-2	TRBD2	.	CASSLGLAGLRTGEPFF	TGTGCCAGCAGTTTGGGTCTAGCGGGTCTCAGAACCGGGGAGCCGTTTTTT
TRBV28	TRBJ2-5	.	few	CASSTYREGETQYF	TGTGCCAGCAGTACTTACAGGGAGGGGGAGACCCAGTACTTC
TRBV7-8	TRBJ2-2	.	.	CASSLEVRGAPPGELFF	TGTGCCAGCAGCTTAGAGGTTCGGGGAGCCCCCCCCGGGGAGCTGTTTTTT
TRBV20-1	TRBJ2-7	.	.	CSAPDPAGRSYEQYF	TGCAGTGCTCCGGACCCAGCGGGCCGCTCCTACGAGCAGTACTTC
TRBV5-1	TRBJ2-3	TRBD2	few	CASSLGSGASTDTQYF	TGCGCCAGCAGCTTGGGTAGCGGGGCTAGCACAGATACGCAGTATTTT
TRBV3-1	TRBJ2-7	TRBD2	.	CASSLGLVVTYEQYF	TGTGCCAGCAGCCTAGGACTAGTGGTAACCTACGAGCAGTACTTC
TRBV28	TRBJ2-3	.	.	CASSGTRGADTQYF	TGTGCCAGCAGTGGAACTCGGGGCGCAGATACGCAGTATTTT
TRBV5-1	TRBJ2-1	TRBD2	few	CASTLAGGPQGFF	TGCGCCAGCACCCTAGCGGGGGGTCCCCAAGGGTTCTTC
TRBV7-9	TRBJ2-1	TRBD1	.	CASSLGQGEDNEQFF	TGTGCCAGCAGCTTAGGACAGGGGGAGGACAATGAGCAGTTCTTC
TRBV4-1	TRBJ2-7	.	few	CASSQDLLQQYF	TGCGCCAGCAGCCAAGACCTTCTACAGCAGTACTTC
TRBV11-1	TRBJ2-3	TRBD2	.	CASSWGLAVPLSTQYF	TGTGCCAGCAGCTGGGGACTAGCGGTCCCCCTGAGTACGCAGTATTTT
TRBV28	TRBJ1-2	.	many	CASSLGSTYGYTF	TGTGCCAGCAGTTTGGGATCTACCTATGGCTACACCTTC
TRBV7-7	TRBJ2-1	.	few	CASSLGPGGRNNEQFF	TGTGCCAGCAGCTTAGGACCCGGGGGTAGGAACAATGAGCAGTTCTTC
TRBV19	TRBJ2-1	TRBD2	.	CASSPKTSAYNEQFF	TGTGCCAGTAGTCCTAAGACTAGCGCCTACAATGAGCAGTTCTTC
TRBV20-1	TRBJ2-5	TRBD2	few	CSARDLRGSQETQYF	TGCAGTGCTAGAGATTTGCGGGGGAGCCAAGAGACCCAGTACTTC
TRBV20-1	TRBJ2-1	.	few	CSYERASSQEQFF	TGCAGTTACGAGCGAGCCTCATCACAAGAGCAGTTCTTC
TRBV2	TRBJ1-2	.	few	CASSDSAGLRGYTF	TGTGCCAGCAGCGACTCGGCAGGTTTGAGAGGCTACACCTTC
TRBV29-1	TRBJ2-3	.	many	CSVDRGGGNTQYF	TGCAGCGTTGATCGTGGGGGTGGGAATACGCAGTATTTT
TRBV20-1	TRBJ2-3	.	few	CSADDNTDTQYF	TGCAGTGCTGACGACAACACAGATACGCAGTATTTT
TRBV20-1	TRBJ2-7	TRBD2	.	CSADGRLAVNEQYF	TGCAGTGCAGATGGACGACTAGCGGTCAATGAGCAGTACTTC
TRBV7-3	TRBJ2-5	.	few	CASSLNGGGSYQETQYF	TGTGCCAGCAGCTTAAACGGTGGGGGGAGCTACCAAGAGACCCAGTACTTC